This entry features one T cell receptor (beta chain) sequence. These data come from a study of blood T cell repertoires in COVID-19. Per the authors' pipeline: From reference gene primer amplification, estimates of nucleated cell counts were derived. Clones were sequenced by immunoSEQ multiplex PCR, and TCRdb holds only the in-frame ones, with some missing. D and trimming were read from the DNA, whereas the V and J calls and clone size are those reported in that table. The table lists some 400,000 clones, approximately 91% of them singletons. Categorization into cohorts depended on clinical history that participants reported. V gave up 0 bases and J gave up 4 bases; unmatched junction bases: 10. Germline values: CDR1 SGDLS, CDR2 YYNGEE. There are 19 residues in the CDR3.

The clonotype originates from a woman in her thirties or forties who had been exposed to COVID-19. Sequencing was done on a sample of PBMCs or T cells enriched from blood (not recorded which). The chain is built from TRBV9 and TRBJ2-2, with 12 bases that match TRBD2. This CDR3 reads CASSVVAASGGAGTGELFF. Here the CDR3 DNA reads TGTGCCAGCAGCGTAGTGGCGGCTAGCGGGGGGGCAGGCACCGGGGAGCTGTTTTTT.